Listed below are T cell receptor beta chains from one sample, sequenced in a study of OX40 agonist ivuxolimab in advanced cancers. Profiled with immunoSEQ multiplex PCR; TCRdb holds only in-frame clones, not every one. The data contain some 57,000 clones, around four fifths of them singletons. Sequences were derived from CD4+ or CD8+ T cells sorted from blood, sampled in a trial of the OX40 agonist ivuxolimab. The source is an adult with an advanced solid tumor such as melanoma, head and neck, liver or kidney cancer. Both conserved end residues are part of each CDR3. The D gene is left open where the match is weak. Size tells how often a clone was seen (once, few, many) or the class of an expanded clone, and some rows leave it out.

v_gene	j_gene	d_gene	abundance	CDR3nt	CDR3aa
TRBV27	TRBJ2-2	TRBD1	NA	TGTGCCAGCAGCCCGGACAGGTCCGGGGAGCTGTTTTTT	CASSPDRSGELFF
TRBV7-9	TRBJ2-7	TRBD1	NA	TGTGCCAGCAGCCTGGACAGGGAAAGCTCCTACGAGCAGTACTTC	CASSLDRESSYEQYF
TRBV14	TRBJ1-1	NA	NA	TGTGCCAGCAGTTCCAGGCCCCGGGGCACTGAAGCTTTCTTT	CASSSRPRGTEAFF
TRBV19	TRBJ2-4	NA	NA	TGTGCCAGTAGTGGCAGGGAACTAGCCAAAAACATTCAGTACTTC	CASSGRELAKNIQYF
TRBV11-2	TRBJ2-3	NA	once	TGTGCCAGCAGCTCAAACTCAATTAATACGCAGTATTTT	CASSSNSINTQYF
TRBV7-9	TRBJ2-5	TRBD2	NA	TGTGCCAGCAGCTTAGGGGGACTAGCGGGCGGGGAGACCCAGTACTTC	CASSLGGLAGGETQYF
TRBV2	TRBJ1-2	TRBD1	NA	TGTGCCAGCAGTAGACAGGGGGCTAACTATGGCTACACCTTC	CASSRQGANYGYTF
TRBV2	TRBJ2-2	TRBD1	few	TGTGCCAGCAGTACAGGGGGCTCCCGCACCGGGGAGCTGTTTTTT	CASSTGGSRTGELFF
TRBV6-4	TRBJ1-6	NA	once	TGTGCCAGCAGTGTGGACAGCAATTCACCCCTCCACTTT	CASSVDSNSPLHF
TRBV27	TRBJ2-7	TRBD2	NA	TGTGTCTCCAAGGGGGGAGCGGGAGGTTTAGGCGAGCAGTACTTC	CVSKGGAGGLGEQYF
TRBV7-9	TRBJ2-7	NA	NA	TGTGCCAGCAGCCCCCGGGATACCGAGCAGTACTTC	CASSPRDTEQYF
TRBV7-9	TRBJ1-4	NA	once	TGTGCCAGCAGCTTAGATGGGGGGGCTAATGAAAAACTGTTTTTT	CASSLDGGANEKLFF
TRBV4-3	TRBJ2-3	TRBD2	NA	TGCGCCAGCAGCCAAGATAACGGGGGGGGTACGCAGTATTTT	CASSQDNGGGTQYF
TRBV7-2	TRBJ2-2	NA	NA	TGTGCCAGCAGCTTAGTTAGGAACACCGGGGAGCTGTTTTTT	CASSLVRNTGELFF
TRBV10-3	TRBJ1-1	TRBD1	NA	TGTGCCATCAGTGAGCTAGGACAGGGCTCCAACACTGAAGCTTTCTTT	CAISELGQGSNTEAFF
TRBV18	TRBJ2-4	NA	NA	TGTGCCAGCTCGCCTCAGGGGCGTGACATTCAGTACTTC	CASSPQGRDIQYF
TRBV18	TRBJ1-2	NA	NA	TGTGCCAGCTCACCACCGATAGGGATGGAGGACTATGGCTACACCTTC	CASSPPIGMEDYGYTF
TRBV5-1	TRBJ2-5	NA	NA	TGCGCCAGCAGAGGTCTAGGAGAGACCCAGTACTTC	CASRGLGETQYF
TRBV7-7	TRBJ2-1	NA	NA	TGTGCCAGCAGCTCGGACAGACAGCTCAATGAGCAGTTCTTC	CASSSDRQLNEQFF
TRBV2	TRBJ2-7	NA	once	TGTGCCAGCAGTGAAATAACCCTAGAGCAGTACTTC	CASSEITLEQYF
TRBV5-5	TRBJ1-2	NA	few	TGTGCCAGCAGCTTTACTACGGTGGATGGCTACACCTTC	CASSFTTVDGYTF
TRBV2	TRBJ2-3	NA	NA	TGTGCCAGCAGTGAACAGGGACTGAGCACAGATACGCAGTATTTT	CASSEQGLSTDTQYF
TRBV6-1	TRBJ2-7	TRBD1	NA	TGTGCCAGCCTTCTTACCAGACAGGGAAGGGAGTACTTC	CASLLTRQGREYF
TRBV28	TRBJ1-5	NA	once	TGTGCCAGCAGTTTAAAAGGTGGCAGGCATCAGCCCCAGCATTTT	CASSLKGGRHQPQHF
TRBV19	TRBJ2-5	NA	NA	TGTGCCAGTAGTAACTCTATTAGGGGAGAGACCCAGTACTTC	CASSNSIRGETQYF
TRBV28	TRBJ2-4	NA	once	TGTGCCAGCAGTCCACGACCGGGACACCGGACACAAAAAAACATTCAGTACTTC	CASSPRPGHRTQKNIQYF
TRBV2	TRBJ1-2	TRBD1	NA	TGTGCCAGCAGTTACAGGGGCTCGGGGGGCTATGGCTACACCTTC	CASSYRGSGGYGYTF
TRBV6-1	TRBJ2-5	NA	NA	TGTGCCAGCAGTGAGAACAGGGGGGGGACCCAGTACTTC	CASSENRGGTQYF
TRBV28	TRBJ1-1	NA	few	TGTGCCAGCAGTTCCTACTCCCTCCTGAATGAAGCTTTCTTT	CASSSYSLLNEAFF
TRBV6-1	TRBJ1-1	TRBD1	NA	TGTGCCAGCAGTGAATTTTTCTCCGGGACAGGGGGAACTGAAGCTTTCTTT	CASSEFFSGTGGTEAFF
TRBV28	TRBJ2-1	NA	NA	TGTGCCAGCAGTAGGTACAATCAACACAGTGAGCAGTTCTTC	CASSRYNQHSEQFF
TRBV28	TRBJ1-2	TRBD1	NA	TGTGCCAGCAGTTTAGAGGACAGGGGATATGGCTACACCTTC	CASSLEDRGYGYTF
TRBV29-1	TRBJ1-2	NA	NA	TGCAGCCCCCCCAGGGACTATGGCTACACCTTC	CSPPRDYGYTF
TRBV19	TRBJ2-3	NA	NA	TGTGCCTCGAGCTTTGGGGGTTTGGCAGATACGCAGTATTTT	CASSFGGLADTQYF
TRBV29-1	TRBJ2-7	NA	NA	TGCAGCTCCTTGGGGGTAGGGGCCCACGAGCAGTACTTC	CSSLGVGAHEQYF
TRBV27	TRBJ1-4	NA	NA	TGTGCCAGCAGTTTAGGGCCCAACCCAACTAATGAAAAACTGTTTTTT	CASSLGPNPTNEKLFF